This TCR beta chain originates from a study of blood T cell repertoires in COVID-19. The germline gives CDR1 MNHEY, CDR2 SMNVEV (reference sequence). The CDR3 runs 17 residues. Trimming at V came to 3 bases and at J to 5 bases, leaving 14 bases not matched to a gene. In the authors' workflow: The assay estimated nucleated cells by amplifying reference gene primers. Here immunoSEQ multiplex PCR was the method, and the copy in TCRdb shows in-frame clones only, minus some. D and trimming were read from the DNA, whereas the V and J calls and clone size are those reported in that table. The sample carries about 34,000 clones, less than 95% recorded once.

The sample consisted of peripheral blood. This chain links TRBV27 with TRBJ1-1; 8 bases line up with TRBD1. The receptor was derived from a man of 80 years or more with acute or convalescent COVID-19. CDR3: CASSFWTPGQDRTEAFF. As DNA, the CDR3 is TGTGCCAGCAGTTTTTGGACTCCGGGACAGGACCGTACTGAAGCTTTCTTT.